These 8 T cell receptor beta chains were sequenced from one sample in a study of technical replicates of blood from a handful of donors. Method: immunoSEQ multiplex PCR; TCRdb's copy keeps in-frame clones and lacks some. The sample lists some 48,000 clones, about 93% seen once, with about 3.8% in the top ten. The sequencing sample was made of PBMCs. The receptors were sampled from a human donor in good health. Some clones in this sample may be carry-over from other donors' samples.

The rearrangement joins TRBV19 to TRBJ1-2, with D unresolved. The CDR3 runs to 14 residues. V was trimmed by 7 bases and J by 4 bases, leaving 16 bases between them. Per germline, CDR1 LNHDA and CDR2 SQIVND (reference sequence). This CDR3 is CASKPFRGIYGYTF. For the CDR3, the DNA is TGTGCCAGTAAACCCTTTCGCGGAATCTATGGCTACACCTTC. The variable domain in full, completed from reference TRBV19 and TRBJ1-2, reads DGGITQSPKYLFRKEGQNVTLSCEQNLNHDAMYWYRQDPGQGLRLIYYSQIVNDFQKGDIAEGYSVSREKKESFPLTVTSAQKNPTAFYLCASKPFRGIYGYTFGSGTRLTVV.

The J gene is TRBJ2-2, the V gene TRBV7-2, with TRBD1 identical over 9 bases. This CDR3 region has 15 residues. Trimming at V came to 5 bases and at J to 6 bases, leaving 7 bases not matched to a gene. In germline, CDR1 is SGHTA, CDR2 FQGNSA. The CDR3 reads CASSAYRGQAGELFF. The CDR3, as DNA: TGTGCCAGCAGCGCCTACAGGGGGCAGGCCGGGGAGCTGTTTTTT.

The chain has TRBV5-6 and TRBJ2-7; TRBD2 might be the D (6 bases). Germline CDR1 reads SGHDT; CDR2 reads YYEEEE. V gave up 1 base and J gave up 3 bases, with 17 bases separating them. The CDR3 loop spans 16 amino acids. The CDR3 nucleotides are TGTGCCAGCAGCTTGCAGGCGGGGATTATAATCTACGAGCAGTACTTC. Its translation is CASSLQAGIIIYEQYF.

This chain uses TRBV5-4 with TRBJ1-2, with 9 bases fitting TRBD1. J was trimmed by 4 bases and V by 4 bases; bases with no gene match: 14. The CDR3 runs to 17 residues. The germline V gene encodes CDR1 SGHNT and CDR2 YYREEE (reference sequence). The CDR3 sequence is CASSRGQGKEVGYGYTF. The CDR3 DNA sequence: TGTGCCAGCAGCAGGGGACAGGGAAAGGAGGTGGGCTATGGCTACACCTTC.

The V call is TRBV9, the J call TRBJ2-5, with D maybe TRBD2 (5 bases). V shed 0 bases and J shed 2 bases, with 11 bases lying between them. This CDR3 has 15 amino acids. The germline V gene has CDR1 SGDLS and CDR2 YYNGEE. The CDR3 loop reads CASSVVGGRQETQYF. Here the CDR3 DNA reads TGTGCCAGCAGCGTAGTCGGCGGGCGACAAGAGACCCAGTACTTC.

The chain uses TRBV4-1 and TRBJ2-7, with TRBD1 matching over 8 bases. Trimming removed 2 bases from V and 6 bases from J; junction bases left unmatched: 9. The CDR3 is made up of 15 amino acids. Germline CDR1 is MGHRA and CDR2 is YSYEKL. The CDR3 loop is CASSQFLTTGAEQYF. The DNA of the CDR3 is TGCGCCAGCAGCCAATTCCTCACGACAGGGGCCGAGCAGTACTTC.

This chain connects TRBV30 to TRBJ1-1, with 7 positions matching TRBD1. Germline V gene data show CDR1 as GTSNPN and CDR2 as SVGIG (reference sequence). CDR3 length equals 13 residues. Trimming took 2 bases from V and 6 from J; bases not matched to a gene: 6. Here the CDR3 DNA reads TGTGCCTGGAGTCCGACAGGGTTCCCTGAAGCTTTCTTT. Its protein is CAWSPTGFPEAFF.

V usage is TRBV9 and J usage is TRBJ2-2; no clear D gene. This CDR3 comprises 15 residues. Germline V gene sequence: CDR1 SGDLS, CDR2 YYNGEE. V gave up 0 bases and J gave up 12 bases, with 18 bases separating them. The CDR3 nucleotides are TGTGCCAGCAGCGTAGCTGAAGCCCCGCGGTCGCAGCTGTTTTTT. It codes for CASSVAEAPRSQLFF.